A selection of T cell receptor beta chains follows, all from one sample in a study of human thymus T cells. Sequencing was performed with immunoSEQ multiplex PCR; in TCRdb, only in-frame clones are kept and a portion is missing. The table includes 86,000 or so clones, 95% to 98% detected once. Sequenced sample: thymus tissue. Receptor source: a boy under two years old with a congenital heart defect but otherwise immunologically healthy. CDR3s include the opening cysteine and the closing phenylalanine or tryptophan. D genes are given only for firm matches. A row's size may be missing; if present it is once, few, many or a size class.

clone_size: .; v_call: TRBV12-5; d_call: TRBD2; j_call: TRBJ2-1; cdr3_aa: CASGLDLAGAKTSYNEQFF; cdr3_nt: TGTGCTAGTGGCCTCGATCTAGCGGGAGCTAAGACCTCCTACAATGAGCAGTTCTTC
clone_size: .; v_call: TRBV9; d_call: .; j_call: TRBJ2-5; cdr3_aa: CASSVRSGQETQYF; cdr3_nt: TGTGCCAGCAGCGTACGGAGCGGACAAGAGACCCAGTACTTC
clone_size: .; v_call: TRBV11-1; d_call: .; j_call: TRBJ2-7; cdr3_aa: CASSLGSRGEQYF; cdr3_nt: TGTGCCAGCAGCTTAGGGAGCAGGGGCGAGCAGTACTTC
clone_size: .; v_call: TRBV6-1; d_call: TRBD1; j_call: TRBJ2-5; cdr3_aa: CASSEFETGKTQYF; cdr3_nt: TGTGCCAGCAGTGAATTCGAGACAGGGAAGACCCAGTACTTC
clone_size: .; v_call: TRBV28; d_call: TRBD1; j_call: TRBJ2-2; cdr3_aa: CASSPRGTGGKDTGELFF; cdr3_nt: TGTGCCAGCAGCCCGAGGGGGACAGGGGGCAAGGACACCGGGGAGCTGTTTTTT
clone_size: .; v_call: TRBV5-1; d_call: TRBD1; j_call: TRBJ1-1; cdr3_aa: CASSGGTAVENTEAFF; cdr3_nt: TGCGCCAGCAGCGGAGGGACAGCGGTGGAGAACACTGAAGCTTTCTTT
clone_size: .; v_call: TRBV12-5; d_call: .; j_call: TRBJ2-7; cdr3_aa: CASGLTKPGALRSYEQYF; cdr3_nt: TGTGCTAGTGGTTTGACCAAGCCGGGCGCCCTTAGGTCCTACGAGCAGTACTTC
clone_size: .; v_call: TRBV6-1; d_call: TRBD2; j_call: TRBJ2-5; cdr3_aa: CASSEETSGRGETQYF; cdr3_nt: TGTGCCAGCAGTGAGGAAACTAGCGGGAGAGGAGAGACCCAGTACTTC
clone_size: .; v_call: TRBV6-5; d_call: .; j_call: TRBJ1-1; cdr3_aa: CASSYSPRQPNTEAFF; cdr3_nt: TGTGCCAGCAGTTACTCGCCCAGACAGCCCAACACTGAAGCTTTCTTT
clone_size: once; v_call: TRBV6-5; d_call: .; j_call: TRBJ2-1; cdr3_aa: CASSYGGPRYNEQFF; cdr3_nt: TGTGCCAGCAGTTACGGTGGACCGCGGTACAATGAGCAGTTCTTC
clone_size: .; v_call: TRBV7-8; d_call: TRBD1; j_call: TRBJ2-7; cdr3_aa: CASSSGQGVYEQYF; cdr3_nt: TGTGCCAGCAGCTCCGGACAGGGTGTCTACGAGCAGTACTTC
clone_size: .; v_call: TRBV10-3; d_call: .; j_call: TRBJ2-3; cdr3_aa: CAISVSEEGLSTDTQYF; cdr3_nt: TGTGCCATCAGTGTTAGTGAAGAGGGGCTAAGCACAGATACGCAGTATTTT
clone_size: .; v_call: TRBV29-1; d_call: TRBD1; j_call: TRBJ1-2; cdr3_aa: CSVESPDRGLLWTNYGYTF; cdr3_nt: TGCAGCGTTGAATCCCCGGACAGGGGGCTACTATGGACTAACTATGGCTACACCTTC
clone_size: .; v_call: TRBV7-2; d_call: .; j_call: TRBJ2-3; cdr3_aa: CASSPVQVSTDTQYF; cdr3_nt: TGTGCCAGCAGCCCCGTGCAGGTTAGCACAGATACGCAGTATTTT
clone_size: .; v_call: TRBV9; d_call: TRBD1; j_call: TRBJ1-2; cdr3_aa: CASSAPPEGGYHGYTF; cdr3_nt: TGTGCCAGCAGCGCCCCCCCAGAAGGGGGCTATCATGGCTACACCTTC